Each of the 24 T cell receptor beta chains below was sequenced from the same sample in a study of vaccination effects on CD4 cells after COVID-19. Sequencing used immunoSEQ multiplex PCR; TCRdb keeps in-frame clones, though not all of them. The sample carries 40,000 to 55,000 clones, roughly 72% recorded once. The antigens these receptors bind are not known. It was after approximately 11 days of culture that CD4+ T cells were isolated. Sequencing used CD4+ T cells from PBMCs cultured without peptide, obtained before COVID-19 vaccination. The receptors were gathered from a human donor who had a prior SARS-CoV-2 infection.

A few counts support this clone. This sequence joins TRBV2 and TRBJ1-1; D unclear. The CDR3 consists of 14 residues. CDR1 is SNHLY, CDR2 FYNNEI, per germline. Trimming pared 7 bases from V and 0 bases from J, leaving 12 bases between. CDR3 region: CASMSAVMNTEAFF. As DNA, the CDR3 is TGTGCCAGCATGTCGGCAGTCATGAACACTGAAGCTTTCTTT.

The genes are TRBV27 and TRBJ1-1; possibly TRBD1 for D (5 bases). This CDR3 is built from 16 residues. V gave up 0 bases and J gave up 1 base, with 12 bases separating them. Germline assignment: CDR1 MNHEY and CDR2 SMNVEV (reference sequence). This CDR3 reads CASSLSSGQGNTEAFF. Written as DNA, the CDR3 is TGTGCCAGCAGTTTATCGTCGGGGCAGGGGAACACTGAAGCTTTCTTT.

This chain joins TRBV27 and TRBJ2-1; D may be TRBD2 (6 bases). Germline lookup yields CDR1 MNHEY and CDR2 SMNVEV (reference sequence). The CDR3 is made up of 16 amino acids. Trimming pared 5 bases from V and 2 bases from J, leaving 16 bases between. DNA for the CDR3: TGTGCCAGCAGTATGTTCGGGCGGGGAACCTACAATGAGCAGTTCTTC. Residues: CASSMFGRGTYNEQFF.

Concerning this clone: An end of the junction does not agree with germline; a read error may underlie this. V usage is TRBV6-1 and J usage is TRBJ2-1; possible D gene TRBD1, 6 bases. The CDR3 runs 14 residues. CDR1 MNHNS and CDR2 SASEGT come from the germline V gene. This CDR3 is CASSEGQSYNEQFF. The CDR3 nucleotides read TGTGCCAGCAGCGAAGGACAGTCCTACAATGAGCAGTTCTTC.

The V gene is TRBV23-1, the J gene TRBJ2-1, with D maybe TRBD1 (5 bases). TRBV23-1 is placed among ORFs of uncertain function. The germline V and J ends were trimmed by 2 bases and 6 bases, with 32 bases remaining between them. CDR3 size: 21 residues. In nucleotides, the CDR3 is TGCGCCAGCAGTCAAATCCCCGGCAGGAAGGGGCGAGATGGGATCTCCAATGAGCAGTTCTTC. This translates into CASSQIPGRKGRDGISNEQFF.

This rearrangement joins TRBV19 to TRBJ2-7; the D gene could be TRBD1 or TRBD2 (7 bases each). Trimming stripped 6 bases from V and 5 bases from J, with 23 bases between. Germline V gene sequence: CDR1 LNHDA, CDR2 SQIVND (reference sequence). The CDR3 runs 16 residues. The CDR3 loop reads CASSPGVRGGVDEQYF. In nucleotides, the CDR3 is TGTGCCAGTAGCCCCGGGGTCAGGGGGGGCGTGGACGAGCAGTACTTC.

This clone was seen more than once but under ten times. The gene calls are TRBV7-9 and TRBJ2-1, with TRBD2 identical over 7 bases. Germline trimming cut 2 bases from V and 5 bases from J; bases unmatched to any gene: 3. This CDR3 contains 14 residues. Germline CDR1 SEHNR, CDR2 FQNEAQ (reference sequence). CDR3 sequence (DNA): TGTGCCAGCAGCTTATCTAGCGGTAACAATGAGCAGTTCTTC. Translating it yields CASSLSSGNNEQFF.

This chain links TRBV4-1 with TRBJ2-7, with D maybe TRBD1 (6 bases). V lost 0 bases and J lost 2, with 14 bases in between. CDR1 is MGHRA, CDR2 YSYEKL, per germline. The CDR3 loop spans 16 amino acids. As DNA, the CDR3 is TGCGCCAGCAGCCAAGACTTCACAGGGTTTGCCTACGAGCAGTACTTC. Translation gives CASSQDFTGFAYEQYF.

This clone was recorded a few times. The J gene is TRBJ2-7, the V gene TRBV18, with TRBD2 as a possible D gene (5 bases). Germline CDR1 reads KGHSH; CDR2 reads LQKENI. Trimming took off 3 bases at V and 6 bases at J, with 15 bases between the two ends. This CDR3 comprises 14 residues. CDR3 sequence reads: CASSPTTGLFEQYF. Here the CDR3 DNA reads TGTGCCAGCTCACCCACTACCGGACTTTTCGAGCAGTACTTC.

The sample holds one count of this clone. This chain uses TRBV2 with TRBJ2-1; 7 bases line up with TRBD2. CDR1 is SNHLY and CDR2 is FYNNEI in the germline V gene. The CDR3 length is 20 residues. Trimming removed 1 base from V and 3 bases from J; junction bases left unmatched: 18. The DNA for the CDR3 is TGTGCCAGCAGTGAAGGAATCGTCAAGGGGAGGGCCAGTATCTACAATGAGCAGTTCTTC. Amino acid sequence: CASSEGIVKGRASIYNEQFF.

In DNA form, the CDR3 reads TGCGCCAGCAGCAGGGACAGCCACTATAATTCACCCCTCCACTTT. This gives the protein CASSRDSHYNSPLHF. The V call is TRBV5-1, the J call TRBJ1-6, with 7 bases that match TRBD1. Trimming cost V 4 bases and J 3 bases; bases outside gene matches: 4. Per germline, CDR1 SGHRS and CDR2 YFSETQ. CDR3 length equals 15 residues.

The chain recombines TRBV6-2 or TRBV6-3 with TRBJ2-3; no reliable D call. V gave up 5 bases and J gave up 0 bases, with 9 bases separating them. Per the germline V gene, CDR1 is MNHEY and CDR2 is SVGEGT. The CDR3 consists of 14 residues. CDR3 coding DNA: TGTGCCAGCAGTCCGTCCGGGAGCACAGATACGCAGTATTTT. Translated: CASSPSGSTDTQYF.

The chain combines TRBV5-1 with TRBJ2-3; the match to TRBD2 covers 8 bases. The CDR3 runs 15 residues. Germline assignment: CDR1 SGHRS and CDR2 YFSETQ. The junction had 5 bases not matched to a gene; V was cut back by 4 bases and J by 1 base. CDR3 sequence: CASSGQRGRTDTQYF. The CDR3 nucleotides are TGCGCCAGCAGCGGCCAGCGGGGGCGCACAGATACGCAGTATTTT.

This CDR3 reads CASSQDRRGAKNIQYF. The CDR3 DNA reads TGTGCCAGCAGCCAAGATCGTAGGGGAGCCAAAAACATTCAGTACTTC. The V call is TRBV4-2, the J call TRBJ2-4; tentative D call: TRBD1 (5 bases). With 0 bases removed from V and 0 bases from J, the gap between germline ends came to 9 bases. Germline-derived CDR1 and CDR2 are LGHNA and YNFKEQ. This CDR3 has 16 residues.

This clone was seen a handful of times. The chain is built from TRBV19 and TRBJ1-5; 10 bases agree with TRBD1. The CDR3 length is 16 residues. Germline V gives CDR1 LNHDA, CDR2 SQIVND (reference sequence). The trim removed 4 bases at V and 3 bases at J, leaving 6 bases unmatched. The CDR3 reads CASSSQGQGNNQPQHF. CDR3 sequence (DNA): TGTGCCAGTAGTAGTCAGGGACAGGGGAACAATCAGCCCCAGCATTTT.

This chain links TRBV5-6 with TRBJ1-1; the D gene is possibly TRBD1 (5 bases). The ends were cut back, 4 bases at V and 1 base at J, with 17 bases in the middle. Germline V lookup: CDR1 SGHDT, CDR2 YYEEEE. The CDR3 totals 16 residues. The CDR3 coding sequence is TGTGCCAGCAGCCCCGACCCGGGACGGCAGAACACTGAAGCTTTCTTT. Protein product: CASSPDPGRQNTEAFF.

The genes are TRBV5-6 and TRBJ2-5, with a possible D match to TRBD2 (6 bases). The CDR3 loop spans 15 amino acids. CDR1 is SGHDT and CDR2 is YYEEEE in the germline V gene. Trimming took off 4 bases at V and 5 bases at J, with 18 bases between the two ends. The CDR3: CASSRAGIVGETQYF. The CDR3 DNA sequence: TGTGCCAGCAGCCGGGCGGGGATAGTTGGGGAGACCCAGTACTTC.

The chain employs TRBV2 and TRBJ2-5; tentative D call: TRBD2 (5 bases). V lost 3 bases, J lost 3 bases, and 8 bases lay in between. The CDR3 totals 13 residues. Germline V gene data show CDR1 as SNHLY and CDR2 as FYNNEI. The CDR3 nucleotides read TGTGCCAGCAGTGAGGACTTTAAAGAGACCCAGTACTTC. Its protein is CASSEDFKETQYF.

There are a few counts of this clone. The chain recombines TRBV6-4 with TRBJ2-3, with TRBD2 matching 8 bases. Per the germline V gene, CDR1 is MRHNA and CDR2 is SNTAGT. Trimming cost V 4 bases and J 3 bases; bases outside gene matches: 3. CDR3 length: 14 amino acids. The DNA of the CDR3 is TGTGCCAGCAGTGCGGGAGGGGAGACAGATACGCAGTATTTT. Its translation: CASSAGGETDTQYF.

The CDR3 reads CASSLAPQGANYGYTF. The CDR3 DNA follows: TGCGCCAGCAGCTTGGCCCCACAGGGGGCCAACTATGGCTACACCTTC. The genes are TRBV5-1 and TRBJ1-2, with TRBD1 identical over 9 bases. J lost 2 bases, V lost 0 bases, and 5 bases had no gene match. CDR1 is SGHRS and CDR2 is YFSETQ in the germline V gene. This CDR3 spans 16 amino acids. The full variable domain, in which reference TRBV5-1 and TRBJ1-2 provide the parts outside the CDR3, is KAGVTQTPRYLIKTRGQQVTLSCSPISGHRSVSWYQQTPGQGLQFLFEYFSETQRNKGNFPGRFSGRQFSNSRSEMNVSTLELGDSALYLCASSLAPQGANYGYTFGSGTRLTVV.

The chain is built from TRBV9 and TRBJ2-5; D remains ambiguous. The CDR3 totals 17 residues. Trimming removed 0 bases from V and 2 bases from J, with 17 bases in between. CDR1 and CDR2 (germline): SGDLS, YYNGEE. CDR3 DNA sequence: TGTGCCAGCAGCGTAGGGCCCAATTTCGGCGGACAAGAGACCCAGTACTTC. It specifies CASSVGPNFGGQETQYF.

This clone was counted between two and nine times. The chain has TRBV7-2 and TRBJ1-2, with D tentatively TRBD1 (5 bases). CDR1 is SGHTA, CDR2 FQGNSA, per germline. This CDR3 has 14 amino acids. The V gene lost 4 bases and the J gene lost 7 bases, with 16 bases spanning the gap. CDR3 in amino acids: CASSSLGGAAGYTF. For the CDR3, the DNA is TGTGCCAGCAGCTCCCTAGGAGGGGCCGCTGGCTACACCTTC.

V usage is TRBV9 and J usage is TRBJ1-2, with a possible D match to TRBD1 (5 bases). The V and J ends lost 6 bases and 4 bases respectively, with 10 bases between them. Germline CDR1 SGDLS, CDR2 YYNGEE. This CDR3 spans 12 amino acids. CDR3 DNA sequence: TGTGCCAGCACGCAGGGAGGCTATGGCTACACCTTC. Amino acid sequence: CASTQGGYGYTF.

V usage is TRBV6-5 and J usage is TRBJ2-7; 9 nucleotides line up with TRBD2. The CDR3 is made up of 14 amino acids. Trimming cost V 6 bases and J 6 bases; bases outside gene matches: 9. Germline values: CDR1 MNHEY, CDR2 SVGAGI. Written as DNA, the CDR3 is TGTGCCAGCAGAGGAGCGGGAGGCCACTCCGAGCAGTACTTC. Translated, it gives CASRGAGGHSEQYF.